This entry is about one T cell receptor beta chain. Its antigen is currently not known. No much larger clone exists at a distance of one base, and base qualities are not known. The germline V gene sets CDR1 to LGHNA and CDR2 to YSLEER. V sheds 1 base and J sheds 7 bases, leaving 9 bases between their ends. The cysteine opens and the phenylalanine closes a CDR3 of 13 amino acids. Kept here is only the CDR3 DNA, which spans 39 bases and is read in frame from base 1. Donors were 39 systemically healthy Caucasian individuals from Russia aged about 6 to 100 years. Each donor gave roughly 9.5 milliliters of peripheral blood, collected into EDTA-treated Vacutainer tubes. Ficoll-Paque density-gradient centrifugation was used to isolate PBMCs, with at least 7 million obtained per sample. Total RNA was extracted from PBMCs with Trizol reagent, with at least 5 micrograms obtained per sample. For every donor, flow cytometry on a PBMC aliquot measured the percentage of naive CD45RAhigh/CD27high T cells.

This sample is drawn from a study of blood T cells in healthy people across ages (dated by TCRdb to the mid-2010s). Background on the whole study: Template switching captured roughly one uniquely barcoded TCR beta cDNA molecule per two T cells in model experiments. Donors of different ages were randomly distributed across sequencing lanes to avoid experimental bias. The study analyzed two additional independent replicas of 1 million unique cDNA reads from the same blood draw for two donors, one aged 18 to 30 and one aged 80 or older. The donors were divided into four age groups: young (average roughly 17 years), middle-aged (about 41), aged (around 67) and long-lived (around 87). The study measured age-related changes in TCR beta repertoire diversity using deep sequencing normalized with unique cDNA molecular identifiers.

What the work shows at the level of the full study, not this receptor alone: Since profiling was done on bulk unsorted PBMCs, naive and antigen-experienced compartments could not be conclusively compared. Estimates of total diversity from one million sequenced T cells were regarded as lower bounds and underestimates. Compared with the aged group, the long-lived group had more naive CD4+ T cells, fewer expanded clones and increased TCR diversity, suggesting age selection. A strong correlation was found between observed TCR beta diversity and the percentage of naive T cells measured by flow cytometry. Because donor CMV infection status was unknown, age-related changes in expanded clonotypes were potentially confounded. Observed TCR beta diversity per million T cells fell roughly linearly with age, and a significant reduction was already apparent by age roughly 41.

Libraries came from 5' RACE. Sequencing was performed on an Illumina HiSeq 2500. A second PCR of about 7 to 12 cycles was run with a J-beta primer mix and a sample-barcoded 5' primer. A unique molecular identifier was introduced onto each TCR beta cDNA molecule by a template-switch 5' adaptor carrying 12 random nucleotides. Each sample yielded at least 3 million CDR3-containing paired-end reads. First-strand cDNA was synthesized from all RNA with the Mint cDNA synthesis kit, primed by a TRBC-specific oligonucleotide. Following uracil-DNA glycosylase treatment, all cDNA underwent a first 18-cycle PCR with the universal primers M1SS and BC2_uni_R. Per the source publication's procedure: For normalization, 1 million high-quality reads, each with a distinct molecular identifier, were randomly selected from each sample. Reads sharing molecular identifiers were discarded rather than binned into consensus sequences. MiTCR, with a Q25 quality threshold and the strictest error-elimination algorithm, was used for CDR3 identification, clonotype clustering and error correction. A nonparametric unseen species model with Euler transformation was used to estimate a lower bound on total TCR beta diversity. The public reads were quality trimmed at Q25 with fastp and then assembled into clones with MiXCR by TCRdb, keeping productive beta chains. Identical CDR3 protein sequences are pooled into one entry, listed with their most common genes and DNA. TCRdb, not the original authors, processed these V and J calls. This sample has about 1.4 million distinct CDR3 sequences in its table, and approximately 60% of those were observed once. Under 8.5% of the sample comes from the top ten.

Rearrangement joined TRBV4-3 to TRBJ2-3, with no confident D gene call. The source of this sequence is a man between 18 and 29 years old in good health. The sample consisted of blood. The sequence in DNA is TGCGCCAGCAGCCAAGGTGGCGGTAATACGCAGTATTTT. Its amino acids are CASSQGGGNTQYF.